The source of this T cell receptor beta chain is a study of a mutant IDH1 vaccine in newly diagnosed glioma. The time point: baseline, week 1 (first vaccination visit). Described treatment: pre-vaccination baseline after standard-of-care therapy. Libraries were prepared by immunoSEQ multiplex PCR; TCRdb keeps only in-frame clonotypes and omits some of them. The repertoire holds 70,000 to 95,000 clones, with around 79% as singletons. The CDR3 contains 15 residues. V lost 5 bases to trimming and J lost 1 base, with 14 bases between them. Per the germline V gene, CDR1 is MNHNY and CDR2 is SVGAGI (reference sequence).

The sample consisted of PBMCs, taken from a glioma patient treated with radiotherapy, temozolomide or both. This TCR was recovered from a man aged 40-49 years with glioma. Some clones in this sample may be carry-over from other donors' samples. The chain carries TRBV6-6 and TRBJ1-1; the D is unclear. The CDR3 reads CASSQYLEGNTEAFF. The CDR3 coding sequence is TGTGCCAGCAGTCAATATCTGGAGGGGAACACTGAAGCTTTCTTT.